This T cell receptor beta chain stems from a study of beta chain features in type 1 diabetes. Overall study context: Examined across all samples were almost 110 million sorted cells.

With V trimmed by 4 bases and J by 2 bases, 10 bases remained unmatched. This CDR3 spans 17 amino acids. Germline CDR1 reads KGHSH; CDR2 reads LQKENI. A few counts support this clone. Its antigen is not known. Whole-study results and caveats: Within the patient group, naive, central memory and Treg TCRB repertoires appeared more similar to each other than within healthy donors.

Expressed TCRB transcripts got sequenced, as all isolated RNA was reverse transcribed. The table came from immunoSEQ multiplex PCR; TCRdb's copy has only in-frame clones and leaves some out. The sample lists some 400,000 clones, roughly 15% occurring once. The material sequenced was naive CD4+ T cells from blood. The sequence came from a woman between 18 and 30 years old in good health. The rearrangement links TRBV18 to TRBJ2-7, with 11 bases aligning to TRBD2. The CDR3 sequence: CASSLLAGDVKAYEQYF. In DNA form, the CDR3 reads TGTGCCAGCTCACTACTAGCGGGAGACGTTAAGGCCTACGAGCAGTACTTC.